Listed below are T cell receptor beta chains from one sample, sequenced in a study of T cell repertoires in cytomegalovirus infection. Using its own MiXCR run on the reads, TCRdb lists one record per CDR3 protein. Found here are some 440,000 distinct CDR3 sequences, about a third of them singletons; the top ten hold roughly 13%. Input material: PBMCs. The receptor set was obtained from a human donor in good health (CMV status not recorded). Some clones in this sample may be carry-over from other donors' samples. Both conserved end residues are part of each CDR3. Each record gives: J gene, V gene, D gene, clone size, CDR3 protein, CDR3 DNA. A D gene is named only where the DNA matches it firmly. Where a row states a size, it is once, few, many or the class of an expanded clone; other rows omit it.

j_call: TRBJ2-7; v_call: TRBV25-1; d_call: -; clone_size: few; cdr3_aa: CASSESGRNYEQYF; cdr3_nt: TGTGCCAGCAGTGAATCGGGCAGGAACTACGAGCAGTACTTC
j_call: TRBJ2-3; v_call: TRBV18; d_call: TRBD1; clone_size: -; cdr3_aa: CASSPQLGQGGADTQYF; cdr3_nt: TGTGCCAGCTCACCGCAACTCGGACAGGGTGGTGCAGATACGCAGTATTTT
j_call: TRBJ2-5; v_call: TRBV7-6; d_call: TRBD2; clone_size: many; cdr3_aa: CASSLETSEQETQYF; cdr3_nt: TGTGCCAGCAGCTTAGAGACTAGCGAGCAAGAGACCCAGTACTTC
j_call: TRBJ2-3; v_call: TRBV7-8; d_call: TRBD1; clone_size: few; cdr3_aa: CASSLVGSGQGLDTQYF; cdr3_nt: TGTGCCAGCAGCTTAGTCGGGTCGGGACAGGGTTTAGATACGCAGTATTTT
j_call: TRBJ2-1; v_call: TRBV5-1; d_call: TRBD1; clone_size: -; cdr3_aa: CASSLYRTGGNEQFF; cdr3_nt: TGCGCCAGCAGCTTGTACAGGACAGGGGGCAATGAGCAGTTCTTC
j_call: TRBJ1-4; v_call: TRBV7-9; d_call: -; clone_size: -; cdr3_aa: CASRRTATNEKLFF; cdr3_nt: TGTGCCAGCAGACGGACCGCAACTAATGAAAAACTGTTTTTT
j_call: TRBJ2-3; v_call: TRBV7-2; d_call: TRBD2; clone_size: many; cdr3_aa: CASSLSGGPTRYTQYF; cdr3_nt: TGTGCCAGCAGCTTAAGCGGGGGCCCTACACGATATACGCAGTATTTT
j_call: TRBJ1-3; v_call: TRBV10-3; d_call: -; clone_size: -; cdr3_aa: CAISDVGPGNTIYF; cdr3_nt: TGTGCCATCAGTGATGTCGGTCCTGGAAACACCATATATTTT
j_call: TRBJ1-1; v_call: TRBV7-6; d_call: -; clone_size: few; cdr3_aa: CASSLEPGPNTEAFF; cdr3_nt: TGTGCCAGCAGCTTAGAGCCGGGTCCGAACACTGAAGCTTTCTTT
j_call: TRBJ1-1; v_call: TRBV12-3/TRBV12-4; d_call: -; clone_size: -; cdr3_aa: CASRPNDRMNTEAFF; cdr3_nt: TGTGCCAGCAGACCCAACGACAGAATGAACACTGAAGCTTTCTTT
j_call: TRBJ2-1; v_call: TRBV7-3; d_call: TRBD2; clone_size: many; cdr3_aa: CASSPTRAGGHEQFF; cdr3_nt: TGTGCCAGCAGCCCTACTCGAGCGGGGGGTCATGAGCAGTTCTTC
j_call: TRBJ2-5; v_call: TRBV19; d_call: -; clone_size: -; cdr3_aa: CASSAPGGTQYF; cdr3_nt: TGTGCCAGTAGCGCCCCCGGGGGGACCCAGTACTTC
j_call: TRBJ2-2; v_call: TRBV7-6; d_call: TRBD2; clone_size: many; cdr3_aa: CASSLRGGDLNTGELFF; cdr3_nt: TGTGCCAGCAGCTTACGCGGGGGGGACTTGAACACCGGGGAGCTGTTTTTT
j_call: TRBJ1-2; v_call: TRBV11-2; d_call: TRBD1; clone_size: few; cdr3_aa: CASSLYRGTYGYTF; cdr3_nt: TGTGCCAGCAGCTTATACAGGGGGACCTATGGCTACACCTTC
j_call: TRBJ2-3; v_call: TRBV20-1; d_call: -; clone_size: -; cdr3_aa: CSASVLTDTQYF; cdr3_nt: TGCAGTGCTAGTGTACTCACAGATACGCAGTATTTT
j_call: TRBJ2-7; v_call: TRBV2; d_call: TRBD1; clone_size: few; cdr3_aa: CASSGADRGGGEQYF; cdr3_nt: TGTGCCAGCAGTGGCGCCGACAGGGGAGGAGGCGAGCAGTACTTC
j_call: TRBJ1-1; v_call: TRBV6-5; d_call: -; clone_size: few; cdr3_aa: CASSYRGRLPEAFF; cdr3_nt: TGTGCCAGCAGTTATCGGGGCCGCCTACCTGAAGCTTTCTTT
j_call: TRBJ2-2; v_call: TRBV4-1; d_call: TRBD1; clone_size: few; cdr3_aa: CASSGQAIAGELFF; cdr3_nt: TGCGCCAGCTCGGGACAGGCGATTGCCGGGGAGCTGTTTTTT
j_call: TRBJ2-3; v_call: TRBV7-2; d_call: -; clone_size: -; cdr3_aa: CASSLARQSLSTDTQYF; cdr3_nt: TGTGCCAGCAGCTTAGCTCGACAGTCCCTCTCCACAGATACGCAGTATTTT
j_call: TRBJ1-2; v_call: TRBV6-2/TRBV6-3; d_call: TRBD1; clone_size: -; cdr3_aa: CASSRTGGRSLYGYTF; cdr3_nt: TGTGCCAGCAGCAGGACAGGGGGCCGGAGCCTTTATGGCTACACCTTC
j_call: TRBJ2-2; v_call: TRBV12-3/TRBV12-4; d_call: -; clone_size: few; cdr3_aa: CASSPRDKPNTGELFF; cdr3_nt: TGTGCCAGCAGTCCCCGGGACAAGCCGAACACCGGGGAGCTGTTTTTT
j_call: TRBJ1-6; v_call: TRBV7-2; d_call: -; clone_size: many; cdr3_aa: CASSLGPPGENSPLHF; cdr3_nt: TGTGCCAGCAGCTTAGGACCCCCAGGGGAAAATTCACCCCTCCACTTT
j_call: TRBJ2-7; v_call: TRBV5-5; d_call: -; clone_size: -; cdr3_aa: CATAPRLSSYEQYF; cdr3_nt: TGTGCCACCGCGCCAAGGTTGAGCTCCTACGAGCAGTACTTC
j_call: TRBJ2-7; v_call: TRBV7-2; d_call: TRBD1; clone_size: many; cdr3_aa: CASSSAGTVKAYEQYF; cdr3_nt: TGTGCCAGCAGCAGCGCCGGGACAGTGAAAGCCTACGAGCAGTACTTC
j_call: TRBJ1-6; v_call: TRBV19; d_call: -; clone_size: few; cdr3_aa: CASSREVYNSPLHF; cdr3_nt: TGTGCCAGTAGCCGAGAGGTCTATAATTCACCCCTCCACTTT
j_call: TRBJ2-1; v_call: TRBV10-3; d_call: TRBD1; clone_size: -; cdr3_aa: CAISVGDSAYNEQFF; cdr3_nt: TGTGCCATCAGTGTGGGGGACAGCGCCTACAATGAGCAGTTCTTC
j_call: TRBJ1-5; v_call: TRBV19; d_call: -; clone_size: few; cdr3_aa: CASTRPGLSNQPQHF; cdr3_nt: TGTGCCAGCACCCGCCCGGGACTTAGCAATCAGCCCCAGCATTTT
j_call: TRBJ2-1; v_call: TRBV7-6; d_call: -; clone_size: once; cdr3_aa: CARSLEQFNEKFF; cdr3_nt: TGTGCCAGAAGCTTAGAACAGTTCAATGAGAAGTTCTTC
j_call: TRBJ2-1; v_call: TRBV7-9; d_call: TRBD2; clone_size: few; cdr3_aa: CASSSTSGGAVRNEQFF; cdr3_nt: TGTGCCAGCAGCTCGACTAGCGGGGGGGCCGTGCGGAATGAGCAGTTCTTC
j_call: TRBJ2-1; v_call: TRBV6-1; d_call: TRBD2; clone_size: few; cdr3_aa: CASRPGLAGGFYNEQFF; cdr3_nt: TGTGCCAGCAGACCCGGACTAGCGGGGGGGTTTTACAATGAGCAGTTCTTC
j_call: TRBJ2-1; v_call: TRBV12-3/TRBV12-4; d_call: TRBD1; clone_size: -; cdr3_aa: CASSFGTGDEQFF; cdr3_nt: TGTGCCTCCAGTTTCGGGACAGGGGATGAGCAGTTCTTC
j_call: TRBJ2-5; v_call: TRBV28; d_call: TRBD1; clone_size: few; cdr3_aa: CASSLFGTGSLKGETQYF; cdr3_nt: TGTGCCAGCAGTTTATTTGGGACAGGCTCCCTCAAAGGGGAGACCCAGTACTTC